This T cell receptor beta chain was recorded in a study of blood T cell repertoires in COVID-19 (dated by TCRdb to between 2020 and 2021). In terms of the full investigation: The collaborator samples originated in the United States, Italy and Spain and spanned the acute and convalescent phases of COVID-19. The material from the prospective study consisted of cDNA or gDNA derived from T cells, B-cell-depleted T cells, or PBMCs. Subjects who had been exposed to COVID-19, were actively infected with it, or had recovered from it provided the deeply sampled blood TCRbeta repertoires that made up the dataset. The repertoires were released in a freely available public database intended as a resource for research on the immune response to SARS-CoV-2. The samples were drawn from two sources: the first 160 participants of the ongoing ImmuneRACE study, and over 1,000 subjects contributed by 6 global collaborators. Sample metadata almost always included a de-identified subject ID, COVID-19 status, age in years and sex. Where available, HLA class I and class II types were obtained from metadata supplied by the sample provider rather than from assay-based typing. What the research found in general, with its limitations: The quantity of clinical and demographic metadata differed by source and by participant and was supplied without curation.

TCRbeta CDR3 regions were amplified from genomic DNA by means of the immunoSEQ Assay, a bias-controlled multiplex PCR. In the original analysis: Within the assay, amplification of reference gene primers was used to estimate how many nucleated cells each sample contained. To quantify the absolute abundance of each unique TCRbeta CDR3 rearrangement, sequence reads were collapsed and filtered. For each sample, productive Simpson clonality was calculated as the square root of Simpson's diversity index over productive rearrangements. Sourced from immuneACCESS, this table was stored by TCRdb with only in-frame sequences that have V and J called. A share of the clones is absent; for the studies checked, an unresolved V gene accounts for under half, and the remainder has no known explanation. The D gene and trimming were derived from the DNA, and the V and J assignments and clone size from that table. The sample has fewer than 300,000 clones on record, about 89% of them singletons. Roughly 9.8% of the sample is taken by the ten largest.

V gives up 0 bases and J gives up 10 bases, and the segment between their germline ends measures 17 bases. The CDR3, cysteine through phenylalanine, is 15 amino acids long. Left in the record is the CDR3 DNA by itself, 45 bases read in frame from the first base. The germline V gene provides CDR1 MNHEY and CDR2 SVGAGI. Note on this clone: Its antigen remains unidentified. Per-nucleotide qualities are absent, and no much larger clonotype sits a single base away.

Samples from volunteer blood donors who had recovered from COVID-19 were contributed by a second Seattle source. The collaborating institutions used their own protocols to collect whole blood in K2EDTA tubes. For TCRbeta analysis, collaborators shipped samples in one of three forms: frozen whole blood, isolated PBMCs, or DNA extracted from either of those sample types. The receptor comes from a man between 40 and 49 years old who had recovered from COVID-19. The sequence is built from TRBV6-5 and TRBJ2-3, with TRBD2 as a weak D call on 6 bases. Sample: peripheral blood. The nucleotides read TGTGCCAGCAGTTACTCGCCGCGCGGGGTCGTCCCGCAGTATTTT. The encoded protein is CASSYSPRGVVPQYF.